Described below is a single T cell receptor beta chain sequence and its context. Its specificity is unknown. The record originates from a study of cytomegalovirus exposure and HLA in healthy donors. Study in general: The approximately 120 validation repertoires used the same platform as the 666 first-cohort repertoires, a later analysis reported.

Looked up from germline, CDR1 is SGHRS and CDR2 is YFSETQ. V shed 5 bases and J 6 bases; nucleotides not matched to a gene: 4. The CDR3 length is 13 residues. Repertoires were generated with immunoSEQ multiplex PCR, while TCRdb's copy carries only in-frame clones and drops some. Found here are 190,000 or so clones, about 80% of them singletons; the top ten hold 2.5% to 3%. Study-wide results and limits: The majority of TCR sequences were rare, yet some public TCRs appeared in many donors. The study flagged about 160 TCR beta chains as cytomegalovirus-associated.

This receptor was obtained from a woman between 18 and 30 years old in good health and CMV-seropositive. The chain recombines TRBV5-1 with TRBJ2-2, with 7 bases matching TRBD2. The sample comprised PBMCs. For the CDR3, the DNA is TGCGCCAGCAGGGGGAGGGACGCCGGGGAGCTGTTTTTT. Amino acids: CASRGRDAGELFF.